The entry that follows covers one TCR beta chain sequence. Germline CDR1 reads SGHRS; CDR2 reads YFSETQ. Trimming cost V 4 bases and J 0 bases; bases outside gene matches: 7. The CDR3 sequence is 15 residues long. These data belong to a study of CXCR4 blockade with PD-1 therapy in pancreatic cancer. Only in-frame clones appear in the TCRdb table, and some are missing; sequencing was by immunoSEQ multiplex PCR. The table has 2,500 to 3,500 clones, 30% to 40% seen once. The material sequenced was tumor tissue. The receptor comes from a human donor with pancreatic ductal adenocarcinoma. The chain joins TRBV5-1 to TRBJ2-7; TRBD1 agrees at 7 bases. Here the CDR3 DNA reads TGCGCCAGCAGCCTTGACAGGGTGCTCTCCTACGAGCAGTACTTC. It translates to CASSLDRVLSYEQYF.